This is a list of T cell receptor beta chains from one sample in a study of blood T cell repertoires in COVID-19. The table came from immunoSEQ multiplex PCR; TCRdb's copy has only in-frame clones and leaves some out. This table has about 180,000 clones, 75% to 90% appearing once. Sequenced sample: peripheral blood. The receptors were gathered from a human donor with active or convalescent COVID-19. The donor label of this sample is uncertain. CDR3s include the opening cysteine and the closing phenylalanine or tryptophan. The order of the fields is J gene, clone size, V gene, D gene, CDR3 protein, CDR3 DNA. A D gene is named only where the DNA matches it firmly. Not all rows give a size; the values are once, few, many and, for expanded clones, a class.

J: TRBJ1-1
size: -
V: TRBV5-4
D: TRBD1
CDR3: CASSSRDSMNTEAFF
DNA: TGTGCCAGCAGCTCCAGGGACAGCATGAACACTGAAGCTTTCTTT

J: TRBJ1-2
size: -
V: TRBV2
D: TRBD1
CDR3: CASSVPGQGYGYTF
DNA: TGTGCCAGCAGTGTCCCTGGACAGGGGTATGGCTACACCTTC

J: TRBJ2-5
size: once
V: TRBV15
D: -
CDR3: CATSRDYNTGKGETQYF
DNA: TGTGCCACCAGCAGAGATTATAATACAGGGAAGGGAGAGACCCAGTACTTC

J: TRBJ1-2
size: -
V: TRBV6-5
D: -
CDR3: CASSRAANYGYTF
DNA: TGTGCCAGCAGCAGGGCCGCTAACTATGGCTACACCTTC

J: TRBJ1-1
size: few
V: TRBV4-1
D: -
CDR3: CASSDHGQRNTEAFF
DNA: TGCGCCAGCAGCGATCACGGACAGAGAAACACTGAAGCTTTCTTT

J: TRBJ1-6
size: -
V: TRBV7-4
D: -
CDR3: CASSSGGDSPLHF
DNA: TGTGCCAGCAGCTCGGGGGGAGATTCACCCCTCCACTTT

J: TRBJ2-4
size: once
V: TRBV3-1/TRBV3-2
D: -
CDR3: CASSQRQEDIQYF
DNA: TGTGCCAGCAGCCAAAGGCAGGAGGACATTCAGTACTTC

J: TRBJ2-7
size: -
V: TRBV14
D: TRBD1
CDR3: CASSHAQYSRDRDQYF
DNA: TGTGCCAGCAGCCATGCACAATACTCAAGGGACAGGGATCAGTACTTC

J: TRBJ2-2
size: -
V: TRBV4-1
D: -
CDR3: CASSQAQLTGTRTGELFF
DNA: TGCGCCAGCAGCCAAGCACAGCTAACCGGGACTCGCACCGGGGAGCTGTTTTTT

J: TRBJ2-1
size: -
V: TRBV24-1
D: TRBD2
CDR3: CATSDPGTSGGPYNEQFF
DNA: TGTGCCACCAGTGATCCCGGGACTAGCGGGGGGCCTTACAATGAGCAGTTCTTC

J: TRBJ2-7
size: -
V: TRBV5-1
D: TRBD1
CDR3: CASREGTVYEQYF
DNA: TGCGCCAGCAGAGAGGGGACAGTCTACGAGCAGTACTTC

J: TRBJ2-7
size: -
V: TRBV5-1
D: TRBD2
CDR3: CASRQGLAGDNPTYEQYF
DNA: TGCGCCAGCAGACAGGGACTAGCGGGAGATAACCCTACCTACGAGCAGTACTTC

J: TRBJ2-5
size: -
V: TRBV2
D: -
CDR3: CASSEPVWAETQYF
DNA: TGTGCCAGCAGTGAACCGGTTTGGGCGGAGACCCAGTACTTC

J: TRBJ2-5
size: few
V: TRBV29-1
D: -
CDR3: CSVEVSAETQYF
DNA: TGCAGCGTTGAAGTGAGTGCGGAGACCCAGTACTTC

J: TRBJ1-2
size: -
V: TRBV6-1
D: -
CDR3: CASSERQSYGYTF
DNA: TGTGCCAGCAGTGAACGACAGAGCTATGGCTACACCTTC

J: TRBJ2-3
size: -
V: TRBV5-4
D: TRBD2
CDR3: CASSLGLAGDTDTQYF
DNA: TGTGCCAGCAGCTTGGGACTAGCGGGGGACACAGATACGCAGTATTTT

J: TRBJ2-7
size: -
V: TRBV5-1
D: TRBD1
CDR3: CASSLASRDRGGEQYF
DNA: TGCGCCAGCAGCTTGGCCAGTCGGGACAGGGGAGGCGAGCAGTACTTC

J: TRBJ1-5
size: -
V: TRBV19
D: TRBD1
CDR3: CASSIIKGAGNQPQHF
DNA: TGTGCCAGTAGTATCATTAAGGGGGCTGGGAATCAGCCCCAGCATTTT

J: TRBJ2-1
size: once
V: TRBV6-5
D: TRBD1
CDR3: CASRGDSSYNEQFF
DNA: TGTGCCAGCAGGGGGGACAGTTCCTACAATGAGCAGTTCTTC

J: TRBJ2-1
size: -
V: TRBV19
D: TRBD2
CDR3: CASSSLRLASVNEQFF
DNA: TGTGCCAGTAGCTCACTAAGACTAGCCAGTGTCAATGAGCAGTTCTTC

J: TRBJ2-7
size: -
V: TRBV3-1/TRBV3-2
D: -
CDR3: CASSQDGRSEQYF
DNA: TGTGCCAGCAGCCAAGATGGCCGGAGCGAGCAGTACTTC

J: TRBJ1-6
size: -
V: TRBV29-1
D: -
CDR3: CSVRGSGASPLHF
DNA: TGCAGCGTCCGGGGCTCAGGGGCCTCACCCCTCCACTTT

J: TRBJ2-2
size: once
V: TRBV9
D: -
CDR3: CASRGTGTRETGELFF
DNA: TGTGCCAGCAGAGGAACAGGGACGAGAGAGACCGGGGAGCTGTTTTTT

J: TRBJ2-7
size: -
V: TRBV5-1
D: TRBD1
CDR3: CASSQGQGGIKYF
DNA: TGCGCCAGCAGCCAGGGACAGGGTGGTATCAAGTACTTC

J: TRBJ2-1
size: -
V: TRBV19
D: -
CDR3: CATSGGISSYNEQFF
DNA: TGTGCCACTTCGGGCGGGATAAGCTCCTACAATGAGCAGTTCTTC

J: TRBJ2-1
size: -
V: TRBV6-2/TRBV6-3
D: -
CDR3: CASGRAGGLARDEQFF
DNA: TGTGCCAGCGGCCGTGCCGGAGGGCTAGCGAGGGATGAGCAGTTCTTC

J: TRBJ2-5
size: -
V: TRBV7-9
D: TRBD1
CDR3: CASSFRGSQETQYF
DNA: TGTGCCAGCAGCTTCAGGGGGAGCCAAGAGACCCAGTACTTC

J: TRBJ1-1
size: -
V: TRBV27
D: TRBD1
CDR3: CASSKWTGKNTEAFF
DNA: TGTGCCAGCAGCAAATGGACAGGCAAGAACACTGAAGCTTTCTTT

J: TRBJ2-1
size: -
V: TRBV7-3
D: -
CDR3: CASSLQGYNEQFF
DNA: TGTGCCAGCAGCTTACAGGGCTACAATGAGCAGTTCTTC

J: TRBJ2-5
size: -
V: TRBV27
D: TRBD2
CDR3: CASSLGTSGGLETQYF
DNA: TGTGCCAGCAGTTTAGGGACTAGCGGGGGGTTAGAGACCCAGTACTTC

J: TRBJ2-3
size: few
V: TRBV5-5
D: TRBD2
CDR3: CASSLEGRGTDTQYF
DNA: TGTGCCAGCAGCTTGGAAGGGAGGGGCACAGATACGCAGTATTTT

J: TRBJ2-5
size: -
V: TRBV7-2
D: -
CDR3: CATSMGNNQETQYF
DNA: TGTGCCACCTCGATGGGCAATAACCAAGAGACCCAGTACTTC

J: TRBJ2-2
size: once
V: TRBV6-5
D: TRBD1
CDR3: CASSYVGQGPGELFF
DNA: TGTGCCAGCAGTTACGTTGGACAGGGACCCGGGGAGCTGTTTTTT

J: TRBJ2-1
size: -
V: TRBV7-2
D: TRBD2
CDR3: CASSLDRTSGGFYNEQFF
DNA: TGTGCCAGCAGCTTAGATAGGACTAGCGGGGGGTTCTACAATGAGCAGTTCTTC

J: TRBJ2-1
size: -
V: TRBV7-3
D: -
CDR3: CASSLFPGNEQFF
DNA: TGTGCCAGCAGCTTATTCCCGGGGAATGAGCAGTTCTTC

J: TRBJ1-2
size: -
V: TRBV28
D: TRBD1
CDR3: CASISTGTGAGYTF
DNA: TGTGCCAGCATCTCTACGGGGACAGGGGCAGGCTACACCTTC

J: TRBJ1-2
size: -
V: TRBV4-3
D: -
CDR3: CASSQDLGQSNGYTF
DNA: TGCGCCAGCAGCCAAGATCTAGGACAGAGCAATGGCTACACCTTC

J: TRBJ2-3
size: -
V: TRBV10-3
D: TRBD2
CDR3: CAISESRTSGRDTQYF
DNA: TGTGCCATCAGTGAGTCGAGGACTAGCGGGAGGGATACGCAGTATTTT

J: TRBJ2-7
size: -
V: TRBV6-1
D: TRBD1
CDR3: CASSEQQGTYEQYF
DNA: TGTGCCAGCAGTGAGCAACAGGGGACCTACGAGCAGTACTTC

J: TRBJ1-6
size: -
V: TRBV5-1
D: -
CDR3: CASSLRTADNSPLHF
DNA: TGCGCCAGCAGCCTAAGGACTGCGGATAATTCACCCCTCCACTTT

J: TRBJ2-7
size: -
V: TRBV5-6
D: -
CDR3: CASSFIPGRGSYEQYF
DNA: TGTGCCAGCAGCTTTATTCCAGGCAGGGGCTCCTACGAGCAGTACTTC

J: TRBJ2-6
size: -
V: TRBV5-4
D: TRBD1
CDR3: CASSSGTGGSSGANVLTF
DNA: TGTGCCAGCAGCTCAGGGACAGGGGGGTCCTCTGGGGCCAACGTCCTGACTTTC

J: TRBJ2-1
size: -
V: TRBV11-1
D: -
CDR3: CATILRDEQFF
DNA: TGTGCCACCATTTTGCGGGATGAGCAGTTCTTC